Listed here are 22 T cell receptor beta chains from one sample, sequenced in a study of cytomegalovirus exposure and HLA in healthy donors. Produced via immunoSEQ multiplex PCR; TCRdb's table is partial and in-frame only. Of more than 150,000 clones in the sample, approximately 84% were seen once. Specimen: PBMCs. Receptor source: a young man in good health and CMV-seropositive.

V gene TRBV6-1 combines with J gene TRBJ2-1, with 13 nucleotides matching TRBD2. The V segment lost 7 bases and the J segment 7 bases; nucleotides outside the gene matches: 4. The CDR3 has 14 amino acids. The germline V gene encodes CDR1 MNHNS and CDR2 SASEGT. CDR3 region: CASIGLAGENEQFF. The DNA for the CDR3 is TGTGCCAGCATAGGACTAGCGGGAGAAAATGAGCAGTTCTTC.

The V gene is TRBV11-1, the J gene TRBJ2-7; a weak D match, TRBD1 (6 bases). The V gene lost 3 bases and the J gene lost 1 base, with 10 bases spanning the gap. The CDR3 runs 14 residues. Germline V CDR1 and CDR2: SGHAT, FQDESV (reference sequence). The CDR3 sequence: CASSFPGDSYEQYF. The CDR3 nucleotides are TGTGCCAGCAGCTTCCCAGGGGATTCCTACGAGCAGTACTTC.

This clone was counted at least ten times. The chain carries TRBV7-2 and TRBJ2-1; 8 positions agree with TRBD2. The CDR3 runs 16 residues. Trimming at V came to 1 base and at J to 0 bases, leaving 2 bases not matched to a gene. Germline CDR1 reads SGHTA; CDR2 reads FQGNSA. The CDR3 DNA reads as TGTGCCAGCAGCTTAGGGGCGGGAGGCTCCTACAATGAGCAGTTCTTC. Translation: CASSLGAGGSYNEQFF. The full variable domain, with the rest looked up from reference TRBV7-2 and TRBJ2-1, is GAGVSQSPSNKVTEKGKDVELRCDPISGHTALYWYRQSLGQGLEFLIYFQGNSAPDKSGLPSDRFSAERTGGSVSTLTIQRTQQEDSAVYLCASSLGAGGSYNEQFFGPGTRLTVL.

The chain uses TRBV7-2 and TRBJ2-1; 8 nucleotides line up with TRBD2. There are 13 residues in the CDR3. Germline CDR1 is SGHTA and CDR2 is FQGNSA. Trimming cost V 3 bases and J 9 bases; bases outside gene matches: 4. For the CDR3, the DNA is TGTGCCAGCAGCTTTCGGGGGGGTGGTGAGCAGTTCTTC. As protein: CASSFRGGGEQFF.

In DNA form, the CDR3 reads TGCGCCAGCAGCGACTATGCGGGCGGGGGCGCGAGGTACAATGAGCAGTTCTTC. The encoded protein is CASSDYAGGGARYNEQFF. J is TRBJ2-1 and V is TRBV4-1, with a possible D match to TRBD2 (7 bases). The CDR3 contains 18 residues. The germline V gene has CDR1 MGHRA and CDR2 YSYEKL. V was trimmed by 5 bases and J by 4 bases, leaving 24 bases between them.

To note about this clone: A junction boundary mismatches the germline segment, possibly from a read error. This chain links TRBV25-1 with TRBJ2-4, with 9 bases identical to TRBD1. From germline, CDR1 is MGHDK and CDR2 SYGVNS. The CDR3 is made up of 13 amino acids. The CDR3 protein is CASQFRDRDRVHF. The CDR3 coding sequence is TGTGCCAGCCAGTTTCGGGATCGGGACAGGGTCCACTTC.

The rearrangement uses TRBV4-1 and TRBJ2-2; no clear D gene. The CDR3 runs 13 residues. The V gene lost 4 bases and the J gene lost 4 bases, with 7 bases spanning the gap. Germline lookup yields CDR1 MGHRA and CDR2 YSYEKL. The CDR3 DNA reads TGCGCCAGCAGCCCCCCCTCCACCGGGGAGCTGTTTTTT. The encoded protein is CASSPPSTGELFF.

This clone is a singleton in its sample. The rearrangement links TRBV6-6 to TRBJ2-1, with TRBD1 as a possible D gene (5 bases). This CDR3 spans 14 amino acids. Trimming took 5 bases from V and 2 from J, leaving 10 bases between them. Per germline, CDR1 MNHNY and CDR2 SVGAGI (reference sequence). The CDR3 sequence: CASSPRGTYNEQFF. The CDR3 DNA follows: TGTGCCAGCAGTCCTAGGGGAACCTACAATGAGCAGTTCTTC.

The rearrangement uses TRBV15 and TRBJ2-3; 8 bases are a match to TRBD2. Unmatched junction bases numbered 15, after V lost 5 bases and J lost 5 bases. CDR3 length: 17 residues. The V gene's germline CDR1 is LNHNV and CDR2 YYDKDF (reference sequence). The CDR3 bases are TGTGCCACCAGCGCCCGGGGTAGCGGGGCTCGGGGAGATACGCAGTATTTT. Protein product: CATSARGSGARGDTQYF. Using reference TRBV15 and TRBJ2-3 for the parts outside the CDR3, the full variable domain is DAMVIQNPRYQVTQFGKPVTLSCSQTLNHNVMYWYQQKSSQAPKLLFHYYDKDFNNEADTPDNFQSRRPNTSFCFLDIRSPGLGDTAMYLCATSARGSGARGDTQYFGPGTRLTVL.

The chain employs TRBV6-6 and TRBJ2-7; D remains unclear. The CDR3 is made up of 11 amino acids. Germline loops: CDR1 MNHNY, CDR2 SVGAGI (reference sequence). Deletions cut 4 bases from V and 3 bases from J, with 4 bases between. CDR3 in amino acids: CASSFNYEQYF. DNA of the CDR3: TGTGCCAGCAGTTTCAACTACGAGCAGTACTTC.

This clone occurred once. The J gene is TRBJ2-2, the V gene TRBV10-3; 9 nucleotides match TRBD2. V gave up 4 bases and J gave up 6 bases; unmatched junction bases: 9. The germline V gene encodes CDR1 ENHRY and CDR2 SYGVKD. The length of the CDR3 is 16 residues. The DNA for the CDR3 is TGTGCCATCAGTGTTGGGGCGGGAGGGATGTCCGGGGAGCTGTTTTTT. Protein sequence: CAISVGAGGMSGELFF.

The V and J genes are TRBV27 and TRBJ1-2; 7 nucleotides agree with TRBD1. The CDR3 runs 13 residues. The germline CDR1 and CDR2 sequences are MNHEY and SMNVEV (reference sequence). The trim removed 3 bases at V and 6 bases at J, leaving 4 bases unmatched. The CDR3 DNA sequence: TGTGCCAGCAGTTTCAGACAGGGAAATGGCTACACCTTC. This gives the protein CASSFRQGNGYTF.

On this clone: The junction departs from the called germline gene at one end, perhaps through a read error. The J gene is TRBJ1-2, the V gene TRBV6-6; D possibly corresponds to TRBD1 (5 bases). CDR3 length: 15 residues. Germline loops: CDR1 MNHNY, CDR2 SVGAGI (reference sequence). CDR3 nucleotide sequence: TGTGCCAGCAGTTCTTCTCCCATCGGTGGGGCCCACGTTAACTTC. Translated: CASSSSPIGGAHVNF.

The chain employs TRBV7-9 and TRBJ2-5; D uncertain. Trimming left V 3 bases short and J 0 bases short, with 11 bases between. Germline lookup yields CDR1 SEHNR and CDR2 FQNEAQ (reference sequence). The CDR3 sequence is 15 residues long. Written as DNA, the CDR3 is TGTGCCAGCAGCTTTCCCGACGGGTACCAAGAGACCCAGTACTTC. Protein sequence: CASSFPDGYQETQYF.

The CDR3 sequence: CAISDTSGRANEQYF. The CDR3 nucleotides are TGTGCCATCAGTGATACTAGCGGGAGGGCTAACGAGCAGTACTTC. This chain joins TRBV10-3 and TRBJ2-7; 13 nucleotides line up with TRBD2. Germline values: CDR1 ENHRY, CDR2 SYGVKD. The J segment lost 5 bases and the V segment lost 3 bases, leaving 4 bases of the junction unmatched. CDR3 length: 15 amino acids.

The CDR3 DNA is TGTGCCAGCAGCCACGACTTGGCCCGGGTCGGGGAGCTGTTTTTT. This encodes CASSHDLARVGELFF. The chain is built from TRBV7-2 and TRBJ2-2; D not resolved. Trimming stripped 5 bases from V and 7 bases from J, with 17 bases between. Germline V gives CDR1 SGHTA, CDR2 FQGNSA. The CDR3 covers 15 residues.

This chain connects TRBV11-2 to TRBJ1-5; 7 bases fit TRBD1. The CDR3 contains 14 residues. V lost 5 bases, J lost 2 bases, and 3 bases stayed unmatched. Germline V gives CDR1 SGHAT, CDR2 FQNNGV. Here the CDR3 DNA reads TGTGCCAGCAGCCCTACAGGGGGCAATCAGCCCCAGCATTTT. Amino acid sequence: CASSPTGGNQPQHF.

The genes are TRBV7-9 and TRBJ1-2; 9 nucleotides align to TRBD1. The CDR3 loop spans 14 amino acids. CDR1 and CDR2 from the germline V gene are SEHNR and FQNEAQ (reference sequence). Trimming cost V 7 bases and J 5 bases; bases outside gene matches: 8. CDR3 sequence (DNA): TGTGCCAGCACCCTTCCGACAGGGGGATATGGCTACACCTTC. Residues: CASTLPTGGYGYTF.

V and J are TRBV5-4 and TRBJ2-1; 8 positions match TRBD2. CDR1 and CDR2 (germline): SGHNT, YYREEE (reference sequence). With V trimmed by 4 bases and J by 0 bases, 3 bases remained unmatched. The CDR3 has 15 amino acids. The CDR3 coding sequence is TGTGCCAGCAGCCCGGGGGGGATCTCCTACAATGAGCAGTTCTTC. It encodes CASSPGGISYNEQFF. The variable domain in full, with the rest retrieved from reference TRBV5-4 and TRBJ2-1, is ETGVTQSPTHLIKTRGQQVTLRCSSQSGHNTVSWYQQALGQGPQFIFQYYREEENGRGNFPPRFSGLQFPNYSSELNVNALELDDSALYLCASSPGGISYNEQFFGPGTRLTVL.

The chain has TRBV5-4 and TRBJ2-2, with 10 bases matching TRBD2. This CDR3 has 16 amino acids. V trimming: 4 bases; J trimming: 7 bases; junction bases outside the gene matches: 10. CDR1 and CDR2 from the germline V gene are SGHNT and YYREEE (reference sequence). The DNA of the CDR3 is TGTGCCAGCAGCCCCTCGCCACTAGCGGGACGCGGGGAGCTGTTTTTT. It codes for CASSPSPLAGRGELFF. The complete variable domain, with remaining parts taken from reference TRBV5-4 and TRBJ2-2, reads ETGVTQSPTHLIKTRGQQVTLRCSSQSGHNTVSWYQQALGQGPQFIFQYYREEENGRGNFPPRFSGLQFPNYSSELNVNALELDDSALYLCASSPSPLAGRGELFFGEGSRLTVL.

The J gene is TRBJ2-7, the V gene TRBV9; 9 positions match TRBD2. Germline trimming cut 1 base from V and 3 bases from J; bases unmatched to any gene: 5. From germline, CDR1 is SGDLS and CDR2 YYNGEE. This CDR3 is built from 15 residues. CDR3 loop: CASSVRLAGFYEQYF. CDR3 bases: TGTGCCAGCAGCGTACGCCTAGCGGGATTCTACGAGCAGTACTTC.

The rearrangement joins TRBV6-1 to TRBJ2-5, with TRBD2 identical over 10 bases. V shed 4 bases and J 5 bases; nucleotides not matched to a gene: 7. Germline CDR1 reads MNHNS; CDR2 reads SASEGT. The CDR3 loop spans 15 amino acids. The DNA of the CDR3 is TGTGCCAGCAGTGTTCTAGCGGGAGCGGCTGAGACCCAGTACTTC. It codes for CASSVLAGAAETQYF.